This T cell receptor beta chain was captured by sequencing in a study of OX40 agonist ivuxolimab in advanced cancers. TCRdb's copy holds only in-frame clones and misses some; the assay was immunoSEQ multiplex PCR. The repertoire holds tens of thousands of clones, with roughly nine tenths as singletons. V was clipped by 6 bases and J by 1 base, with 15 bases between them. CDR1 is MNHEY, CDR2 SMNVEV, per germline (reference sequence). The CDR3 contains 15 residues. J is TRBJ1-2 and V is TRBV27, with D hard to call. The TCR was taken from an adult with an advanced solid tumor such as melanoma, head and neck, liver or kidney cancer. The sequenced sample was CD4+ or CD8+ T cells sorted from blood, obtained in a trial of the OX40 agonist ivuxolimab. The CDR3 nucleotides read TGTGCCAGCAGCATCACAGTAAATCATAACTATGGCTACACCTTC. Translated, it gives CASSITVNHNYGYTF.